This T cell receptor beta chain was captured in a study of shared clonotypes between healthy human individuals. Study background: A couple of female and a few male donors aged 18 to 49 were enrolled. Findings and caveats of the study: Compared with memory subsets, naive subsets generally had larger estimated richness. It was observed that approximately 5% of naive CD4 clonotypes were shared across a handful of donors.

Of note for this clone: What it binds is not known.

Sequencing was performed with immunoSEQ multiplex PCR; in TCRdb, only in-frame clones are kept and a portion is missing. The sample shows more than 2,000,000 clones, 93% of them seen only once. The study separated CD4+ cells into CD45RA+ naive and CD45RA-negative memory subsets. This receptor was obtained from a man between 18 and 35 years old in good health. Some clones in this sample may be carry-over from other donors' samples. Sequenced material: naive CD4+ T cells from PBMCs. Stated subset: CD45RA+ positively selected.

CDR3 sequence reads: CASRGVVPYEQYF. Here the CDR3 DNA reads TGCGCCAGCAGGGGGGTCGTTCCCTACGAGCAGTACTTC. The chain links TRBV5-1 to TRBJ2-5, with D possibly called TRBD1 or TRBD2 (5 bases each). Matching the DNA end better, TRBJ2-7 makes the J call doubtful. Germline V CDR1 and CDR2: SGHRS, YFSETQ. There are 13 residues in the CDR3.